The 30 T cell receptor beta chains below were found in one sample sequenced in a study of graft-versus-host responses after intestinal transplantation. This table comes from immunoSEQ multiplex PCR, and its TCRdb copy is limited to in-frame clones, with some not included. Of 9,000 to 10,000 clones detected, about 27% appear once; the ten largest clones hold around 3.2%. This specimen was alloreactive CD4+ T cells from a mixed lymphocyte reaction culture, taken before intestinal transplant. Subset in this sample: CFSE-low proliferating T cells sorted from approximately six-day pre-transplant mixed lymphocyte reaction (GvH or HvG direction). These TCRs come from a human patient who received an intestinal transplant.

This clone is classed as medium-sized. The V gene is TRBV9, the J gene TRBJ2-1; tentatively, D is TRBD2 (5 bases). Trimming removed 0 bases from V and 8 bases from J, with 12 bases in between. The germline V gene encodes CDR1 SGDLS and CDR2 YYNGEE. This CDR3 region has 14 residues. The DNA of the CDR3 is TGTGCCAGCAGCGTAGAGGCTAGCTCGCATGAGCAGTTCTTC. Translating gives CASSVEASSHEQFF.

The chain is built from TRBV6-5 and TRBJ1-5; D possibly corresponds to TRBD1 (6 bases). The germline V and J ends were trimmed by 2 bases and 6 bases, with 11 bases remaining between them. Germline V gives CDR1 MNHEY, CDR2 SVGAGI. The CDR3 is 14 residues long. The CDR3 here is CASSYGAGVQPQHF. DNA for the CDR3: TGTGCCAGCAGTTACGGGGCAGGGGTTCAGCCCCAGCATTTT.

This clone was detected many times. The CDR3 nucleotides are TGTGCCAGCAGTGAACTAGGTCCTAGCTCCTACGAGCAGTACTTC. Amino acid sequence: CASSELGPSSYEQYF. V gene TRBV6-1 combines with J gene TRBJ2-7; unclear D gene. V lost 2 bases and J lost 0, with 11 bases in between. From germline, CDR1 is MNHNS and CDR2 SASEGT. There are 15 residues in the CDR3.

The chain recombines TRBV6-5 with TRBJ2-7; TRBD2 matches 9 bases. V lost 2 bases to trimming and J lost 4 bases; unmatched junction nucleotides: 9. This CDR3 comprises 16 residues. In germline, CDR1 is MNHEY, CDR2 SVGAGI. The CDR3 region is CASSYPGLAGGYEQYF. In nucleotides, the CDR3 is TGTGCCAGCAGTTACCCGGGACTAGCAGGGGGATACGAGCAGTACTTC.

Here the CDR3 reads CASSSRVWGYLSYNEQFF. The CDR3 DNA follows: TGTGCCAGCAGCTCCAGGGTGTGGGGGTACCTCTCCTACAATGAGCAGTTCTTC. The chain is built from TRBV7-2 and TRBJ2-1; D possibly matches TRBD1 or TRBD2 (5 bases each). With 4 bases removed from V and 0 bases from J, the gap between germline ends came to 19 bases. Germline-derived CDR1 and CDR2 are SGHTA and FQGNSA. The CDR3 loop spans 18 amino acids.

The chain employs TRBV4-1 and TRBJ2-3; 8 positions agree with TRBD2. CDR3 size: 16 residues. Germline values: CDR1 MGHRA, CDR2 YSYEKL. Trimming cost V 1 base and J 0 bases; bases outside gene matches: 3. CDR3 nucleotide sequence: TGCGCCAGCAGCCAAGCGGGGGGGGGAAGCACAGATACGCAGTATTTT. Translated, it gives CASSQAGGGSTDTQYF.

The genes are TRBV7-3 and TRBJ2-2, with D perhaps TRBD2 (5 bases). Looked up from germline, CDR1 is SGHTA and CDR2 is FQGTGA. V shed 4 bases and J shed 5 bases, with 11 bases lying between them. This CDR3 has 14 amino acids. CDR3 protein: CASSSWTGTGELFF. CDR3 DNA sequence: TGTGCCAGCAGCTCCTGGACGGGGACCGGGGAGCTGTTTTTT.

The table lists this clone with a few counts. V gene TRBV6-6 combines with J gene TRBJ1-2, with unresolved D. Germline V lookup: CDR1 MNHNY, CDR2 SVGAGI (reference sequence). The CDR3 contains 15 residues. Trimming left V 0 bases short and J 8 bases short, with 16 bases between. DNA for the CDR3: TGTGCCAGCAGTTACTCGAGCGGCAATCCGGGCGGCTACACCTTC. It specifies CASSYSSGNPGGYTF.

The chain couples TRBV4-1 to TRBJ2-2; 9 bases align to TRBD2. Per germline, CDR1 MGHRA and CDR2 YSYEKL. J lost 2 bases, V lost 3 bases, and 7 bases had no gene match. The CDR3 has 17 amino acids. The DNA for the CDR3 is TGCGCCAGCAGCCAGTCCCCTAGCGGGACAAACACCGGGGAGCTGTTTTTT. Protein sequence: CASSQSPSGTNTGELFF.

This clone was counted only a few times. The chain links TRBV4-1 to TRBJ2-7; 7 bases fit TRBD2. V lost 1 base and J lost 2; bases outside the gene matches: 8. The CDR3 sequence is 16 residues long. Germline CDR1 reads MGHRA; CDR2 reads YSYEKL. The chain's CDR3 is CASSQAPGGEAYEQYF. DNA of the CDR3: TGCGCCAGCAGCCAAGCTCCGGGGGGAGAGGCCTACGAGCAGTACTTC.

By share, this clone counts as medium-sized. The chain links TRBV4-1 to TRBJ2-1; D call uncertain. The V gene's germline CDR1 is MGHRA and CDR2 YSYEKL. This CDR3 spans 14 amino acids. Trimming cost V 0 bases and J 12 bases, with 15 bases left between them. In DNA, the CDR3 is TGCGCCAGCAGCCAAGAGGATAAGGGTACGGGGCAGTTCTTC. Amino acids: CASSQEDKGTGQFF.

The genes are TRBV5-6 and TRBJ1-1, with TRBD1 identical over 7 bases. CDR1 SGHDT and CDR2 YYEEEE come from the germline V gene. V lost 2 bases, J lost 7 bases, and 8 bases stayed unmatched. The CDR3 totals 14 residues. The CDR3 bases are TGTGCCAGCAGCTTATTCACAGGGGCGGGTGAAGCTTTCTTT. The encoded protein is CASSLFTGAGEAFF. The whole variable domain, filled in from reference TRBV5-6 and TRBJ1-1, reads DAGVTQSPTHLIKTRGQQVTLRCSPKSGHDTVSWYQQALGQGPQFIFQYYEEEERQRGNFPDRFSGHQFPNYSSELNVNALLLGDSALYLCASSLFTGAGEAFFGQGTRLTVV.

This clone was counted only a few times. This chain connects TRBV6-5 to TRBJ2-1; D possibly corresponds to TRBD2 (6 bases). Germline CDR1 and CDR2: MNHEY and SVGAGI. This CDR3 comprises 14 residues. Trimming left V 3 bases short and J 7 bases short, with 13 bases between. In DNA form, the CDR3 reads TGTGCCAGCAGTTATGGCGGGGAACGTAATGAGCAGTTCTTC. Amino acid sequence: CASSYGGERNEQFF.

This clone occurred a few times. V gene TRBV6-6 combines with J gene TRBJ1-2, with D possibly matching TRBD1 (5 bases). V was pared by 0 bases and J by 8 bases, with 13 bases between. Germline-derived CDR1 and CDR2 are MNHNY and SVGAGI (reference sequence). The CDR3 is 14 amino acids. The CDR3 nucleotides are TGTGCCAGCAGTTACTCGATTACGAGGGACGGCTACACCTTC. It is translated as CASSYSITRDGYTF.

The CDR3 is CASSLSGIFYEQYF. CDR3 nucleotide sequence: TGTGCCAGCAGTTTATCGGGGATCTTCTACGAGCAGTACTTC. The gene calls are TRBV27 and TRBJ2-7; D uncertain. Germline V gene sequence: CDR1 MNHEY, CDR2 SMNVEV (reference sequence). The CDR3 spans 14 residues. Trimming removed 0 bases from V and 3 bases from J, with 9 bases in between.

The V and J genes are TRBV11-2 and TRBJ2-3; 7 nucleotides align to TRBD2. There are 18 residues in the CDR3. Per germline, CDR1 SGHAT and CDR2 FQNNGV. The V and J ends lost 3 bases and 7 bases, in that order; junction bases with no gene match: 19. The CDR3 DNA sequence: TGTGCCAGCAGCTTGTTCCCTAGGGAGGGCAGCGGGATTCATACGCAGTATTTT. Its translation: CASSLFPREGSGIHTQYF.

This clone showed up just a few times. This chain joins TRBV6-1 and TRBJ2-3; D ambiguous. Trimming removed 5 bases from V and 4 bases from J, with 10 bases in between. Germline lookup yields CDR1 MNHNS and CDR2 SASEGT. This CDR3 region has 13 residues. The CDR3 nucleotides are TGTGCCAGCAGTTATGTAGGCGCAGATACGCAGTATTTT. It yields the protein CASSYVGADTQYF.

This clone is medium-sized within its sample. CDR3 sequence reads: CASEVGGTQYF. In nucleotides, the CDR3 is TGTGCCAGCGAGGTGGGGGGGACCCAGTACTTC. The rearrangement links TRBV13 to TRBJ2-5; D is possibly TRBD2 (6 bases). V lost 8 bases and J lost 7, with 11 bases in between. CDR3 size: 11 residues. The germline V gene encodes CDR1 PRHDT and CDR2 FYEKMQ (reference sequence).

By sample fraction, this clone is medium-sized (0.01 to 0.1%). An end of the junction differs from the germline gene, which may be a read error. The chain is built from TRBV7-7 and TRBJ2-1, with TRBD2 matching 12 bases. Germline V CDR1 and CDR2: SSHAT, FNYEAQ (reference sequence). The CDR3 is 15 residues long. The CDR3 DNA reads TGTGCTAGCAGCCGGACTAGCGGGACAGACAATGAGCAGTTCTTC. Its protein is CASSRTSGTDNEQFF.

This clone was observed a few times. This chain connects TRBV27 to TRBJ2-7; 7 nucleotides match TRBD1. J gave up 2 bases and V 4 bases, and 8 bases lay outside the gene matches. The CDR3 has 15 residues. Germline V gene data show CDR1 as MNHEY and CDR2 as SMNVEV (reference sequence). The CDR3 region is CASSYSTGSPYEQYF. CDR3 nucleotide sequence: TGTGCCAGCAGTTATTCGACAGGGTCTCCCTACGAGCAGTACTTC.

The CDR3 sequence: CASSYQDRGTYEQYF. The CDR3 DNA reads as TGTGCCAGCAGTTACCAGGACAGGGGAACCTACGAGCAGTACTTC. The chain employs TRBV6-5 and TRBJ2-7, with 9 bases fitting TRBD1. The CDR3 length is 15 residues. In germline, CDR1 is MNHEY, CDR2 SVGAGI. After removal of 2 bases from V and 2 bases from J, the junction contained 4 bases not matched to a gene.

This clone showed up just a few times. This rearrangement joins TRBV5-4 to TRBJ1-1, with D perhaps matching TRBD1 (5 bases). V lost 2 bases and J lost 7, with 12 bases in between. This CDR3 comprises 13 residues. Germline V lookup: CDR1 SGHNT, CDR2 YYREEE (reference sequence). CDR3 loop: CASSFRGGLEAFF. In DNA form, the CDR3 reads TGTGCCAGCAGCTTTCGGGGGGGACTTGAAGCTTTCTTT.

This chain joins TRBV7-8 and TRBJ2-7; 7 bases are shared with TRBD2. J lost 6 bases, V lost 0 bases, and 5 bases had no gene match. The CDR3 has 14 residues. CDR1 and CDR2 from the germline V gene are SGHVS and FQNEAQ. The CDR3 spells CASSLAAGVSEQYF. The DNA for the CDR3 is TGTGCCAGCAGCTTAGCGGCGGGAGTCAGCGAGCAGTACTTC.

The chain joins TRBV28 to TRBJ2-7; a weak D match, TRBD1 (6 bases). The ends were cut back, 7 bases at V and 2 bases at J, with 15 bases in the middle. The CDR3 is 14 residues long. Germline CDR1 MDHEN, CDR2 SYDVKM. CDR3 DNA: TGTGCCAGCACCCCGGTGGGGGCTCCCTACGAGCAGTACTTC. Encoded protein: CASTPVGAPYEQYF.

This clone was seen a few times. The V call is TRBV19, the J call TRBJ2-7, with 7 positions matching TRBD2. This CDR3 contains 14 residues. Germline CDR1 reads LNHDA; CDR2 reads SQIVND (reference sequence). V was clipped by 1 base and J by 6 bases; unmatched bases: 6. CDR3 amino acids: CASSIGEGMGEQYF. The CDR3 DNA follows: TGTGCCAGTAGTATAGGGGAGGGAATGGGCGAGCAGTACTTC.

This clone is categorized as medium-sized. Here the CDR3 DNA reads TGTGCCAGCAGCACCGACCCCGGACCGAACACCGGGGAGCTGTTTTTT. Its protein product is CASSTDPGPNTGELFF. The chain has TRBV5-7 and TRBJ2-2; D is undetermined. TRBV5-7 is an open reading frame, and its role is uncertain. V was trimmed by 4 bases and J by 0 bases, leaving 13 bases between them. The length of the CDR3 is 16 residues.

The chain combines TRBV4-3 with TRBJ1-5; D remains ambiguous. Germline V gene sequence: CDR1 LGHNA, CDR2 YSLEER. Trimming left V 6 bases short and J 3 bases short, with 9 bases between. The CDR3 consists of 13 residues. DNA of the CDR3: TGCGCCAGCAGTCCGGTCGCCAATCAGCCCCAGCATTTT. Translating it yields CASSPVANQPQHF.

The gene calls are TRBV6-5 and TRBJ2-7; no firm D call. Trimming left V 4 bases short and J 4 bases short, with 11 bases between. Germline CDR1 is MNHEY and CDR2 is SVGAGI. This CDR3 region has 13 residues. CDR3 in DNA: TGTGCCAGCAGTTTATCATGGATATACGAGCAGTACTTC. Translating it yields CASSLSWIYEQYF.

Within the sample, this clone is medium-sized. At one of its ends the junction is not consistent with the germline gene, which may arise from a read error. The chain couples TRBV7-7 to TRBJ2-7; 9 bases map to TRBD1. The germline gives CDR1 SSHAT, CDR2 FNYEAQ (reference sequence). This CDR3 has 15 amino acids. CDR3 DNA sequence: TGTGCTAGCAGCTTAGGGACAGGGTCTATCTACGAGCAGTACTTC. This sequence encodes CASSLGTGSIYEQYF.

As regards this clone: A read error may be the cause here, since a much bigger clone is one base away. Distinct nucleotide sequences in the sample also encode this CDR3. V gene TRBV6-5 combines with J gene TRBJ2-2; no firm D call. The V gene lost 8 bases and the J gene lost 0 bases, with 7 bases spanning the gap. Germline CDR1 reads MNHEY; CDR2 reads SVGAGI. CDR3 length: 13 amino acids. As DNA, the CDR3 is TGTGCCAGCGGGTACACGAACACCGGGGAGCTGTTTTTT. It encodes CASGYTNTGELFF.